This T cell receptor (beta chain) was profiled in a study of T cells after posttransplantation cyclophosphamide (TCRdb year 2016). For the study in its entirety: Using TRB sequencing, the study followed how the T cell repertoire reconstituted after myeloablative bone marrow transplantation in which posttransplantation cyclophosphamide served as GVHD prophylaxis. Because TRA and TRB clonality correlated tightly in some 10 samples, the subsequent TCR analyses were limited to TRB only. Public TRB sequences were checked against a database of over 3,000 sequences associated with responses to pathogens, tumor antigens, self-antigens and alloantigens. Antigen receptor sequencing was done on samples from a few dozen PTCy-treated patients and from over 15 related bone marrow donors of those patients. Blood from all 35 or so PTCy patients with 1-year posttransplant specimens was subjected to TRB sequencing. In 3 patients, up to about 3 additional blood samples taken between 2 and 5.2 years after transplant also underwent TRB sequencing, as did pretransplant blood from a handful of patients. The research as a whole found: The TRB repertoires of T cells infiltrating skin or GI tract showed only limited overlap with the TRB repertoires of T cells in blood. Donor-recipient similarity was low at 1-2 months but rose over the first year, and later blood repertoires were often dominated by donor CD8+ memory clones. Across the roughly 48 patients, TRB clonality was highly associated with recipient CMV seropositivity and CMV reactivation, and diversity with PTCy was similar to that in the CNI/methotrexate controls.

As for this clone: It lacks a known antigen. Qualities for individual bases were not recorded, and no much larger clone is one base off.

On the day of marrow donation, related bone marrow donors gave peripheral blood samples. Peripheral blood and bone marrow mononuclear cells were isolated by Ficoll-Hypaque density centrifugation and cryopreserved. TRB sequencing used genomic DNA with the immunoSEQ assay at survey resolution or the hsTCRB kit. From the authors' description of their analysis: The immunoSEQ software handled the initial read processing, while the LymphoSeq R package was used for the repertoire analyses. Clonality was computed as 1 minus normalized Shannon entropy; Gini coefficient was also calculated for each TRB dataset. To infer phenotypes in unsorted samples, TRB sequences from sorted subsets of the recipient or donor were mapped onto the unsorted samples of the same recipient. TCRdb holds this immuneACCESS table with in-frame rearrangements only. Some clones are missing; in checked studies, unresolved V genes explain under half, and the rest has no known cause. D and trimming were read from the DNA, whereas the V and J calls and clone size are those reported in that table. This sample is represented by about 52,000 clones; roughly 92% of them were singletons. The ten largest clones capture approximately 2.9% of the sample.

Sample: PBMCs. The clonotype comes from a woman in her twenties or thirties in good health and a related stem cell transplant donor.

CDR3 sequence: CASSLVLTGTTYEQYF. The DNA sequence is given as TGTGCCAGCAGTTTAGTTTTGACGGGGACAACCTACGAGCAGTACTTC. The chain uses TRBV28 and TRBJ2-7; tentative D gene TRBD1, with 6 bases matching. Sequences MDHEN (CDR1) and SYDVKM (CDR2) are obtained from the germline V gene. V gives up 2 bases and J gives up 2 bases, and the segment between their germline ends measures 16 bases. Inclusive of the bounding cysteine and phenylalanine, the CDR3 is 16 residues long. Only CDR3 DNA is held: 48 bases, read in frame from base 1. With the portions outside the CDR3 filled from the reference TRBV28 and TRBJ2-7 genes, the complete variable region becomes DVKVTQSSRYLVKRTGEKVFLECVQDMDHENMFWYRQDPGLGLRLIYFSYDVKMKEKGDIPEGYSVSREKKERFSLILESASTNQTSMYLCASSLVLTGTTYEQYFGPGTRLTVT.